The 23 T cell receptor beta chains below were found in one sample sequenced in a study of blood T cell repertoires in COVID-19. The data were produced by immunoSEQ multiplex PCR, yet TCRdb's version contains in-frame clones alone and is incomplete. The table has 150,000 to 200,000 clones, around 82% seen once; the top ten hold about 15%. The sequencing sample was made of PBMCs or T cells enriched from blood (not recorded which). The receptor source for this set is a woman aged 50 to 60 with acute COVID-19.

This chain joins TRBV18 and TRBJ2-7, with 8 positions matching TRBD1. The CDR3 is 16 residues long. Germline CDR1 and CDR2: KGHSH and LQKENI. J lost 1 base, V lost 5 bases, and 10 bases had no gene match. The CDR3 region is CASSSVTGGTSYEQYV. The CDR3 nucleotides read TGTGCCAGCTCATCCGTCACAGGGGGTACGTCCTACGAGCAGTACGTC.

The chain is built from TRBV5-1 and TRBJ2-7; D perhaps matches TRBD2 (5 bases). Trimming took 0 bases from V and 6 from J, leaving 13 bases between them. The CDR3 spans 14 residues. Germline-derived CDR1 and CDR2 are SGHRS and YFSETQ. The CDR3 region is CASSLAAGVGEQYV. In DNA, the CDR3 is TGCGCCAGCAGCTTGGCGGCGGGTGTAGGCGAGCAGTACGTC.

The genes are TRBV6-1 and TRBJ2-5; D is perhaps TRBD2 (7 bases). Trimming left V 5 bases short and J 5 bases short, with 15 bases between. This CDR3 region has 14 residues. Germline V gene lookup returns CDR1 MNHNS and CDR2 SASEGT. CDR3 DNA sequence: TGTGCCAGCAGTCCGCCGGGGGGCAGGGAGACCCAGTACTTC. Its translation is CASSPPGGRETQYF.

The chain carries TRBV7-9 and TRBJ1-2, with a possible D match to TRBD1 (6 bases). Germline V gives CDR1 SEHNR, CDR2 FQNEAQ (reference sequence). This CDR3 has 14 amino acids. Between the trimmed V and J ends, which lost 1 base and 7 bases, there was a span of 13 bases. DNA of the CDR3: TGTGCCAGCAGCTTAGAGTCAGGGGTCGGTGGCTACACCTTC. Amino acid sequence: CASSLESGVGGYTF.

The CDR3 DNA sequence: TGTGCCAGCAGTTTAGACCCCAGGGTCAGGGCTTTCTTT. Translating gives CASSLDPRVRAFF. The genes are TRBV28 and TRBJ1-1, with D possibly matching TRBD1 (5 bases). Trimming removed 2 bases from V and 11 bases from J, with 15 bases in between. The CDR3 runs 13 residues. Looked up from germline, CDR1 is MDHEN and CDR2 is SYDVKM. The full variable domain, in which reference TRBV28 and TRBJ1-1 provide the parts outside the CDR3, is DVKVTQSSRYLVKRTGEKVFLECVQDMDHENMFWYRQDPGLGLRLIYFSYDVKMKEKGDIPEGYSVSREKKERFSLILESASTNQTSMYLCASSLDPRVRAFFGQGTRLTVV.

This sequence joins TRBV7-9 and TRBJ2-1, with D perhaps TRBD1 (5 bases). This CDR3 comprises 15 residues. V lost 7 bases, J lost 2 bases, and 15 bases lay in between. The germline V gene has CDR1 SEHNR and CDR2 FQNEAQ (reference sequence). The CDR3 region has the DNA TGTGCCAGCACCCCGCAGGGTTGGGCCTACAATGAGCAGTTCTTC. Its translation: CASTPQGWAYNEQFF.

The rearrangement links TRBV7-8 to TRBJ2-1; TRBD2 matches 10 bases. CDR3 size: 16 residues. CDR1 and CDR2 from the germline V gene are SGHVS and FQNEAQ. V lost 5 bases, J lost 1 base, and 5 bases stayed unmatched. The CDR3 sequence is CASSPGLAESYNEQFF. CDR3 nucleotides: TGTGCCAGCAGCCCCGGACTAGCGGAGTCCTACAATGAGCAGTTCTTC. Complete variable domain (other parts from reference TRBV7-8 and TRBJ2-1): GAGVSQSPRYKVAKRGQDVALRCDPISGHVSLFWYQQALGQGPEFLTYFQNEAQLDKSGLPSDRFFAERPEGSVSTLKIQRTQQEDSAVYLCASSPGLAESYNEQFFGPGTRLTVL.

The chain joins TRBV25-1 to TRBJ2-5; TRBD1 might be the D (6 bases). V shed 8 bases and J shed 2 bases, with 18 bases lying between them. There are 15 residues in the CDR3. The germline V gene encodes CDR1 MGHDK and CDR2 SYGVNS. CDR3 sequence (DNA): TGTGCCAGCGGGGGACACTCAGGACGGCAAGAGACCCAGTACTTC. This codes for CASGGHSGRQETQYF.

This clone is a singleton in its sample. J is TRBJ2-5 and V is TRBV27; the D gene is possibly TRBD1 (5 bases). Germline V lookup: CDR1 MNHEY, CDR2 SMNVEV (reference sequence). V was trimmed by 8 bases and J by 6 bases, leaving 10 bases between them. This CDR3 is built from 11 residues. The CDR3 DNA sequence: TGTGCCAGCCAGGGTCTAAAGACCCAGTACTTC. Its translation: CASQGLKTQYF.

The chain carries TRBV5-1 and TRBJ1-4, with TRBD1 matching over 8 bases. J lost 7 bases, V lost 0 bases, and 2 bases had no gene match. This CDR3 has 14 amino acids. Germline lookup yields CDR1 SGHRS and CDR2 YFSETQ. The CDR3 nucleotides read TGCGCCAGCAGCTTGGGCAGGGGGCCTGAAAAACTGTTTTTT. It codes for CASSLGRGPEKLFF.

The chain has TRBV9 and TRBJ1-2; 7 bases agree with TRBD1. Germline CDR1 is SGDLS and CDR2 is YYNGEE. This CDR3 comprises 15 residues. With 4 bases clipped from V and 2 bases from J, the junction kept 8 bases outside the gene matches. CDR3 in DNA: TGTGCCAGCAGCCCCCGCCCAGGGGGGAACTATGGCTACACCTTC. This sequence encodes CASSPRPGGNYGYTF.

This chain joins TRBV7-2 and TRBJ2-1; 11 nucleotides agree with TRBD1. J lost 7 bases, V lost 2 bases, and 4 bases had no gene match. The CDR3 covers 15 residues. Germline V lookup: CDR1 SGHTA, CDR2 FQGNSA. CDR3 bases: TGTGCCAGCAGCTTAAGGGACAGGGGGAAAAATGAGCAGTTCTTC. The encoded protein is CASSLRDRGKNEQFF.

Worth noting for this clone: The same CDR3 can be traced to other DNA sequences in this sample. The chain links TRBV2 to TRBJ1-1; D may be TRBD1 (5 bases). V was trimmed by 3 bases and J by 0 bases, leaving 8 bases between them. This CDR3 is 14 amino acids long. Germline CDR1 and CDR2: SNHLY and FYNNEI. This CDR3 reads CASSEQGLNTEAFF. The CDR3 DNA reads as TGTGCCAGCAGTGAGCAGGGCTTGAACACTGAAGCTTTCTTT. Together with reference TRBV2 and TRBJ1-1, the CDR3 gives the full variable domain: EPEVTQTPSHQVTQMGQEVILRCVPISNHLYFYWYRQILGQKVEFLVSFYNNEISEKSEIFDDQFSVERPDGSNFTLKIRSTKLEDSAMYFCASSEQGLNTEAFFGQGTRLTVV.

The J gene is TRBJ1-5, the V gene TRBV18; 8 bases map to TRBD1. Germline V gives CDR1 KGHSH, CDR2 LQKENI. The CDR3 runs to 15 residues. Germline trimming cut 3 bases from V and 11 bases from J; bases unmatched to any gene: 12. The CDR3 spells CASSPSPTGVISQHF. The CDR3 nucleotides are TGTGCCAGCTCACCGTCCCCGACAGGGGTGATTTCCCAGCATTTT.

This sequence joins TRBV19 and TRBJ1-6; 7 bases are shared with TRBD1. Trimming cost V 1 base and J 5 bases; bases outside gene matches: 11. The CDR3 consists of 18 residues. In germline, CDR1 is LNHDA, CDR2 SQIVND (reference sequence). The CDR3 DNA reads TGTGCCAGTAGTATAGCCGAATGGAGGGGGCACAATAATTCACCCCTCCACTTT. Translated: CASSIAEWRGHNNSPLHF.

CDR3 nucleotide sequence: TGTGCCAGTTCGGGGAACACTGAAGCTTTCTTT. Amino acids: CASSGNTEAFF. This sequence joins TRBV6-5 and TRBJ1-1; unclear D gene. The V end was cut by 9 bases, the J end by 1 base, with 6 bases between. The germline V gene has CDR1 MNHEY and CDR2 SVGAGI. The CDR3 has 11 amino acids.

This clone showed up many times. The V gene is TRBV1, the J gene TRBJ1-5; the listed D gene, TRBD1, was not tested against the DNA. TRBV1 is tagged as a pseudogene. CDR3 length: 17 amino acids. CDR3 region: CTSSQDTLRGRFEPQHF. In nucleotides, the CDR3 is TGCACCAGCAGCCAAGATACACTCAGGGGGCGGTTTGAGCCCCAGCATTTT.

The chain employs TRBV14 and TRBJ2-2, with D possibly being TRBD2 (5 bases). The V and J ends lost 1 base and 4 bases respectively, with 10 bases between them. This CDR3 is 15 amino acids long. Looked up from germline, CDR1 is SGHDN and CDR2 is FVKESK. The CDR3 here is CASSQAIGSTGELFF. The CDR3 DNA sequence: TGTGCCAGCAGCCAAGCAATTGGGAGCACCGGGGAGCTGTTTTTT.

CDR3 sequence reads: CASSFSDTQYF. The CDR3 DNA sequence: TGTGCCAGCAGCTTCTCAGATACGCAGTATTTT. The chain employs TRBV7-9 and TRBJ2-3; D remains unclear. This CDR3 contains 11 residues. Trimming took 3 bases from V and 4 from J, leaving 2 bases between them. Germline CDR1 SEHNR, CDR2 FQNEAQ (reference sequence).

This clone was seen only once. The CDR3 DNA reads as TGTGCCAGCACCCGACTAGTGCCGAATTCACCCCTCCACTTT. Translating it yields CASTRLVPNSPLHF. The chain has TRBV5-5 and TRBJ1-6; D not certain. This CDR3 spans 14 amino acids. V shed 6 bases and J shed 7 bases, with 14 bases lying between them. Germline-derived CDR1 and CDR2 are SGHKS and YYEKEE (reference sequence).

The V gene is TRBV9, the J gene TRBJ2-2; TRBD2 aligns across 12 bases. With 2 bases clipped from V and 0 bases from J, the junction kept 2 bases outside the gene matches. From germline, CDR1 is SGDLS and CDR2 YYNGEE. The CDR3 has 17 residues. The DNA of the CDR3 is TGTGCCAGCAGCGTGCGGACTAGCGGGGCGAACACCGGGGAGCTGTTTTTT. This codes for CASSVRTSGANTGELFF.

V usage is TRBV3-1 (or the pseudogene TRBV3-2) and J usage is TRBJ1-2, with D possibly being TRBD1 (5 bases). Trimming left V 3 bases short and J 7 bases short, with 15 bases between. The CDR3 consists of 14 residues. Germline V gives CDR1 LGHDT, CDR2 YNNKEL (reference sequence). CDR3 in amino acids: CASSQLGGTPGYTF. Written as DNA, the CDR3 is TGTGCCAGCAGCCAGCTCGGCGGGACCCCTGGCTACACCTTC.

V usage is TRBV27 and J usage is TRBJ1-5, with D perhaps matching TRBD1 (5 bases). Trimming stripped 6 bases from V and 3 bases from J, with 21 bases between. Germline CDR1 MNHEY, CDR2 SMNVEV (reference sequence). The CDR3 has 17 amino acids. The CDR3 nucleotides read TGTGCCAGCAGGCTGAATGGCAGGGAAAGTTACAATCAGCCCCAGCATTTT. It codes for CASRLNGRESYNQPQHF.